This record covers a single T cell receptor beta chain. Its specificity is not known. With a J-beta primer mix and a sample-barcoded 5' primer, a second PCR ran 7 to 11 cycles. Any given sample supplied a minimum of 2.5 million CDR3-containing paired-end reads. TCRdb re-analysed the 5' RACE reads in MiXCR, keeping a single row per CDR3 protein. The sample shows 800,000 to 900,000 distinct CDR3 sequences, around two thirds of them seen only once. The sample originates from a study of blood T cells in healthy people across ages. General study results and limits: In older individuals, TCR beta diversity per million T cells was lower, falling roughly linearly with age. The study found TCR beta diversity correlated strongly with naive T cell percentage. Investigators treated diversity estimates from one million T cells as underestimates.

The germline gives CDR1 SGDLS, CDR2 YYNGEE. Trimming cost V 3 bases and J 4 bases; bases outside gene matches: 8. The CDR3 consists of 16 residues. Sequenced: blood. This chain links TRBV9 with TRBJ2-3; 10 nucleotides align to TRBD2. The source is a man aged 25 to 45 in good health. The CDR3 sequence is CASSAESGGVPDTQYF. For the CDR3, the DNA is TGTGCCAGCAGCGCCGAAAGCGGGGGGGTTCCAGATACGCAGTATTTT.